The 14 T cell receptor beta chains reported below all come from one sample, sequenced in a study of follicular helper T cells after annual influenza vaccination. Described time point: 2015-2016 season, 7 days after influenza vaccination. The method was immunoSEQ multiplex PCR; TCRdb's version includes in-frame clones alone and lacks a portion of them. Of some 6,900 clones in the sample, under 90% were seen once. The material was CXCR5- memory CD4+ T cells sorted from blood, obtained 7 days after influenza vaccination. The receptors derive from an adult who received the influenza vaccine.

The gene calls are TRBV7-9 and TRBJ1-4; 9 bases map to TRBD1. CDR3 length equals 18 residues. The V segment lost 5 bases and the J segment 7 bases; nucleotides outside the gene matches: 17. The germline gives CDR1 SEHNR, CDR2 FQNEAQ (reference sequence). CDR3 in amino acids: CASSPRGTGTGRSEKLFF. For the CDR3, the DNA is TGTGCCAGCAGCCCCCGGGGGACAGGGACGGGGCGAAGTGAAAAACTGTTTTTT.

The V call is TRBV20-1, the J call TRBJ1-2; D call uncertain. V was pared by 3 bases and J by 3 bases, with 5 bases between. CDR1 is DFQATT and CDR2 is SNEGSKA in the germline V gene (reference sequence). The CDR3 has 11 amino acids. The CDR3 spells CSASQDYGYTF. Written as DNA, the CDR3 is TGCAGTGCTAGTCAAGACTATGGCTACACCTTC.

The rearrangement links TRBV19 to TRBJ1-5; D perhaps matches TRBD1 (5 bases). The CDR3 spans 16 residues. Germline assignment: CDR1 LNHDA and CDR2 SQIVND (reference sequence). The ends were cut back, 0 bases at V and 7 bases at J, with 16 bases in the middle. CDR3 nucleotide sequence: TGTGCCAGTAGTATAGATCCCGGGACGGGTGGGCAGCCCCAGCATTTT. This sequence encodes CASSIDPGTGGQPQHF.

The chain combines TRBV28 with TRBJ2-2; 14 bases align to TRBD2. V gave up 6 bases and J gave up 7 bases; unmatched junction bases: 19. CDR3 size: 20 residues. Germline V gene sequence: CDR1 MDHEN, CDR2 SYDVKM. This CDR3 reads CASSPSGLGLAGGRGGELFF. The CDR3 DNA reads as TGTGCCAGCAGCCCATCGGGACTAGGACTAGCGGGAGGCAGGGGCGGGGAGCTGTTTTTT.

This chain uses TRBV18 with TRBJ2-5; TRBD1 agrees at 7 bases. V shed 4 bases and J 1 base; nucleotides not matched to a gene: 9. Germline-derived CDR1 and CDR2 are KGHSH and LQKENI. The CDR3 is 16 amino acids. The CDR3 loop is CASSLSRDSFQETQYF. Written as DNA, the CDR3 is TGTGCCAGCTCACTGTCCCGGGACAGTTTCCAAGAGACCCAGTACTTC.

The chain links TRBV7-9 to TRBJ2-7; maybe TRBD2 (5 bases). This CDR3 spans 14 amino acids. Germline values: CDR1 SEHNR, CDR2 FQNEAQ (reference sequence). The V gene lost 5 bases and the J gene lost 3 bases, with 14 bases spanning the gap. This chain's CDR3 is CASSRGPPHYEQYF. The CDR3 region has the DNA TGTGCCAGCAGCCGCGGGCCTCCTCACTACGAGCAGTACTTC. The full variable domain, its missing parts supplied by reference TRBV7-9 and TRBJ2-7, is DTGVSQNPRHKITKRGQNVTFRCDPISEHNRLYWYRQTLGQGPEFLTYFQNEAQLEKSRLLSDRFSAERPKGSFSTLEIQRTEQGDSAMYLCASSRGPPHYEQYFGPGTRLTVT.

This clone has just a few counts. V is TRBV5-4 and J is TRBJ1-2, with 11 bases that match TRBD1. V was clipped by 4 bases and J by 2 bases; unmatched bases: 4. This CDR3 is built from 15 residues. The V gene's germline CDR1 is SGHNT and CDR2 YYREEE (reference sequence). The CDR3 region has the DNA TGTGCCAGCAGCGACCGGGACAGGGGGAACTATGGCTACACCTTC. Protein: CASSDRDRGNYGYTF.

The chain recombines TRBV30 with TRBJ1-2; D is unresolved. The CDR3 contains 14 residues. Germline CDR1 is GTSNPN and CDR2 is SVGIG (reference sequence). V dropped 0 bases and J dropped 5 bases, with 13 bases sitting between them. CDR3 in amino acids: CAWSVRSELYGYTF. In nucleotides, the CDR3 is TGTGCCTGGAGTGTACGGTCAGAACTATATGGCTACACCTTC.

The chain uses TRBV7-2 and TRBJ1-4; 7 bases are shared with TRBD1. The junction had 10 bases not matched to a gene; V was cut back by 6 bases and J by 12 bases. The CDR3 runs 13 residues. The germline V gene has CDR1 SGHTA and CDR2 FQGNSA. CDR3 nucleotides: TGTGCCAGCAGTAAGGGACAGATCGGAGAACTGTTTTTT. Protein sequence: CASSKGQIGELFF.

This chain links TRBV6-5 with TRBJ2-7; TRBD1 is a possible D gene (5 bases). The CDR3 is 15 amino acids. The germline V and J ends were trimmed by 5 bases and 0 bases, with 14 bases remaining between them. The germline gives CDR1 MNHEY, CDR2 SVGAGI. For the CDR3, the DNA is TGTGCCAGCAGTCGCTTCCGACAGACCTCCTACGAGCAGTACTTC. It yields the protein CASSRFRQTSYEQYF.

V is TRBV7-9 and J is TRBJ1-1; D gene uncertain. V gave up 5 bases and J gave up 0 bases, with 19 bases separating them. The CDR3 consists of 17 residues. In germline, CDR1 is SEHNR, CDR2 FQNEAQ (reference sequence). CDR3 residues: CASSPLPLNKVNTEAFF. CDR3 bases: TGTGCCAGCAGCCCACTCCCCCTGAACAAGGTGAACACTGAAGCTTTCTTT.

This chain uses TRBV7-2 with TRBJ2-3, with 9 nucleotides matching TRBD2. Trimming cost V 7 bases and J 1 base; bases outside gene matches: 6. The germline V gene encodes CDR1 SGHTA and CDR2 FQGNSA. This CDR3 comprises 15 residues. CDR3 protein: CASNQLAGGTDTQYF. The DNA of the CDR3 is TGTGCCAGCAACCAACTAGCGGGTGGCACAGATACGCAGTATTTT. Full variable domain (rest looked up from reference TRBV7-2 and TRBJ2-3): GAGVSQSPSNKVTEKGKDVELRCDPISGHTALYWYRQSLGQGLEFLIYFQGNSAPDKSGLPSDRFSAERTGGSVSTLTIQRTQQEDSAVYLCASNQLAGGTDTQYFGPGTRLTVL.

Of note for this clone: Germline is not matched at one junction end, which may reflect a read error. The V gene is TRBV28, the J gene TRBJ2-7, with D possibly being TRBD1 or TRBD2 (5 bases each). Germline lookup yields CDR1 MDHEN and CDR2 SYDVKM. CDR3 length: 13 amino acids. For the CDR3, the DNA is TGTGCCAGCAGTGACCTTGGGACGGGCGTCCGATCATTC. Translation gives CASSDLGTGVRSF.

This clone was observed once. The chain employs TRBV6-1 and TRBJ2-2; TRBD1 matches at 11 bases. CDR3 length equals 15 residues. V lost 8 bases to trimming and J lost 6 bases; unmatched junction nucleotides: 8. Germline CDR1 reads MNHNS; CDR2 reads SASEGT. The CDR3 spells CASQIPGQGAGELFF. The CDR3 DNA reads TGTGCCAGCCAGATTCCGGGACAGGGGGCCGGGGAGCTGTTTTTT.